This T cell receptor beta chain stems from a study of T cells in Graves' hyperthyroidism and ophthalmopathy. There are 13 residues in the CDR3. Trimming stripped 1 base from V and 10 bases from J, with 11 bases between. Regions amplified from RNA transcripts were the TCR beta CDR3 regions. Initially, a first-round RT-PCR of the TCR CDR3 employed the HTBI primer set. In TCRdb, the multiplex PCR reads were re-called with MiXCR into one record per CDR3 protein. The profile shows 490,000 or so distinct CDR3 sequences, roughly 23% of them singletons. Concerning this clonotype: Its antigen is not known.

Individuals with ophthalmopathy presented a Clinical Activity Score of at least 3, a NOSPECS grade of at least 4 and a duration under 3 months. Study-wide findings and caveats: Most thyroid clonotypes with frequency above 0.001 were detected in blood.

The chain carries TRBV12-3 or TRBV12-4 and TRBJ2-1; D gene unclear. Material: blood. The source of this sequence is an older woman with Graves' ophthalmopathy. The CDR3 DNA is TGTGCCAGCAGTTTAGTGGCCCGTCGGGAGCAGTTCTTC. This gives the protein CASSLVARREQFF.